This T cell receptor beta chain was obtained from a study of cytomegalovirus exposure and HLA in healthy donors. V lost 4 bases, J lost 5 bases, and 4 bases stayed unmatched. This CDR3 is 13 amino acids long. Germline V gene data show CDR1 as SQVTM and CDR2 as ANQGSEA. Clones were read by immunoSEQ multiplex PCR, and TCRdb kept only the in-frame ones, dropping some. The data show around 200,000 clones, with around 81% seen just once and approximately 3% held by the top ten. The genes are TRBV29-1 and TRBJ2-2; 7 bases match TRBD1. Sequenced sample: PBMCs. The TCR was taken from a woman aged 18-30 years in good health and CMV-seropositive. The CDR3 sequence is CSVANRGTGELFF. In DNA form, the CDR3 reads TGCAGCGTTGCCAACAGGGGTACCGGGGAGCTGTTTTTT.